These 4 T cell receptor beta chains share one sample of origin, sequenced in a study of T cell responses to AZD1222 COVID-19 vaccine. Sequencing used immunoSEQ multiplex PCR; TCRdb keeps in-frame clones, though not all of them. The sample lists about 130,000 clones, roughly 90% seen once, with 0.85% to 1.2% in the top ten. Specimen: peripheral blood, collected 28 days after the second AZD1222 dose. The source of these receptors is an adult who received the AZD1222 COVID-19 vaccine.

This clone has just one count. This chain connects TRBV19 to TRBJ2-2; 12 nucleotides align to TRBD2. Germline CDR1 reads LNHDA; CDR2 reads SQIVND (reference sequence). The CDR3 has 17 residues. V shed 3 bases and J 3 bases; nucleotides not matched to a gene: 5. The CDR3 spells CASSIRASGRDTGELFF. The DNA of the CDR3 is TGTGCCAGTAGTATCCGAGCTAGCGGGAGGGACACCGGGGAGCTGTTTTTT. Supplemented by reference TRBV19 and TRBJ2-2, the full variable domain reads DGGITQSPKYLFRKEGQNVTLSCEQNLNHDAMYWYRQDPGQGLRLIYYSQIVNDFQKGDIAEGYSVSREKKESFPLTVTSAQKNPTAFYLCASSIRASGRDTGELFFGEGSRLTVL.

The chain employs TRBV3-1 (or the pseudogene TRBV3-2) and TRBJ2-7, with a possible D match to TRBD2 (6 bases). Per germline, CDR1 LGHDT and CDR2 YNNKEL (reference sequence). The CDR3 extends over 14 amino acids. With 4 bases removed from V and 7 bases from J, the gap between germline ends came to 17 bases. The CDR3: CASSPRRDSWEQYF. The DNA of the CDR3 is TGTGCCAGCAGCCCGAGGCGGGACTCGTGGGAGCAGTACTTC.

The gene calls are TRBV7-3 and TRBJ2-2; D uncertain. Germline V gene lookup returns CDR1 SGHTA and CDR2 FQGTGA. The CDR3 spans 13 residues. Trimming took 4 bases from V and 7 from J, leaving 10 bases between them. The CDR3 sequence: CASSSRTGGELFF. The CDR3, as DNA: TGTGCCAGCAGCTCGCGGACCGGCGGGGAGCTGTTTTTT. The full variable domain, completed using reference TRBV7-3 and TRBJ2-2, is GAGVSQTPSNKVTEKGKYVELRCDPISGHTALYWYRQSLGQGPEFLIYFQGTGAADDSGLPNDRFFAVRPEGSVSTLKIQRTERGDSAVYLCASSSRTGGELFFGEGSRLTVL.

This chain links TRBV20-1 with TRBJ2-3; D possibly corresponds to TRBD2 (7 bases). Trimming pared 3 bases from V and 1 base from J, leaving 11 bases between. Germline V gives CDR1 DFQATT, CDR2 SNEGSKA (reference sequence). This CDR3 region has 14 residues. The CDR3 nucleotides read TGCAGTGCTAGTGGGGAGGGGGGCACAGATACGCAGTATTTT. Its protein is CSASGEGGTDTQYF.